The clone carrying this TCR beta chain was seen more than once but under ten times. These data come from a study of siplizumab effects on memory and regulatory T cells. Assay used: immunoSEQ multiplex PCR; TCRdb lists only in-frame clones, some missing. This table holds around 100,000 clones, about 94% found once. In germline, CDR1 is SGHNT, CDR2 YENEEA. The CDR3 extends over 12 amino acids. V was clipped by 1 base and J by 5 bases, with 2 bases between them. The sequence came from a human donor in good health. This chain joins TRBV11-3 and TRBJ2-2; D not resolved. Sequenced: non-Treg CD4+ T cells sorted from blood. The CDR3 nucleotides read TGTGCCAGCAGCTTAGTTACCGGGGAGCTGTTTTTT. Encoded protein: CASSLVTGELFF.